This is a list of T cell receptor beta chains from one sample in a study of cytomegalovirus exposure and HLA in healthy donors. Clones were sequenced by immunoSEQ multiplex PCR, and TCRdb holds only the in-frame ones, with some missing. Here the sample spans over 95,000 clones, around 77% being singletons. Sequenced: PBMCs. The origin of the receptors is a woman aged 25 to 39 in good health and CMV-seropositive. The CDR3 runs from the conserved cysteine through the conserved F or W. A D gene is named only where the DNA matches it firmly. The size field is filled for only some rows; it gives once, few, many or a size class.

.,.,TRBV5-1,TRBJ2-7,CASRTTLTGHSYEQYF,TGCGCCAGCAGGACTACCCTCACGGGACACAGCTACGAGCAGTACTTC
.,TRBD2,TRBV19,TRBJ2-3,CASSIRAGADTQYF,TGTGCCAGTAGTATAAGAGCGGGAGCAGATACGCAGTATTTT
.,.,TRBV2,TRBJ1-1,CASSFNSGAFF,TGTGCCAGCAGCTTTAACAGTGGGGCTTTCTTT
once,TRBD2,TRBV2,TRBJ2-5,CASTELAGGIRETQYF,TGTGCCAGCACGGAATTAGCGGGAGGGATTCGAGAGACCCAGTACTTC
.,.,TRBV6-5,TRBJ1-1,CASSVLGENTEAFF,TGTGCCAGCAGTGTTTTAGGGGAAAACACTGAAGCTTTCTTT
.,.,TRBV30,TRBJ1-2,CAWVDRRKYGYTF,TGTGCCTGGGTGGACAGAAGGAAATATGGCTACACCTTC
.,TRBD1,TRBV27,TRBJ1-5,CASSLGTGNQPQHF,TGTGCCAGCAGTTTAGGGACAGGCAATCAGCCCCAGCATTTT
few,TRBD2,TRBV30,TRBJ2-3,CAWSVGSGSTDTQYF,TGTGCCTGGAGTGTAGGTAGCGGGAGCACAGATACGCAGTATTTT
.,TRBD2,TRBV5-6,TRBJ2-7,CASSLKTSGSYEQYF,TGTGCCAGCAGCTTAAAGACTAGCGGATCCTACGAGCAGTACTTC
.,TRBD2,TRBV5-1,TRBJ2-5,CASSLVLAGEKETQYF,TGCGCCAGCAGCTTGGTACTAGCGGGGGAAAAAGAGACCCAGTACTTC
once,TRBD1,TRBV7-2,TRBJ1-2,CASSLYDRDYYGYTF,TGTGCCAGCAGCTTATACGACAGGGACTACTATGGCTACACCTTC
.,TRBD2,TRBV6-5,TRBJ2-1,CASRVAGADEQFF,TGTGCCAGCAGGGTAGCGGGAGCGGATGAGCAGTTCTTC
.,.,TRBV6-4,TRBJ2-3,CASSDPRTETSTDTQYF,TGTGCCAGCAGTGACCCCAGGACAGAGACTAGCACAGATACGCAGTATTTT
.,.,TRBV25-1,TRBJ1-1,CASKPNINTEAFF,TGTGCCAGCAAACCTAATATTAACACTGAAGCTTTCTTT
.,.,TRBV11-3,TRBJ2-1,CASSGLQYSSYNEQFF,TGTGCCAGCAGCGGACTTCAATATAGCTCCTACAATGAGCAGTTCTTC
.,TRBD1,TRBV6-4,TRBJ1-1,CASRQGASTEAFF,TGTGCCAGCAGGCAGGGGGCATCCACTGAAGCTTTCTTT
.,.,TRBV6-6,TRBJ1-5,CASSPLASGFQPQHF,TGTGCCAGCAGTCCTTTAGCCTCGGGTTTTCAGCCCCAGCATTTT
.,TRBD1,TRBV19,TRBJ1-4,CASRIGTGAGGEKLFF,TGTGCCAGTAGAATCGGTACAGGGGCAGGTGGAGAAAAACTGTTTTTT
.,.,TRBV19,TRBJ1-2,CASRPDTLKNYGYTF,TGTGCCAGTAGACCGGACACTCTAAAAAACTATGGCTACACCTTC
few,TRBD1,TRBV7-2,TRBJ2-5,CASSLATGQGETQYF,TGTGCCAGCAGCTTAGCGACAGGGCAGGGAGAGACCCAGTACTTC
few,TRBD1,TRBV7-9,TRBJ2-7,CASSTTGVHYEQYF,TGTGCCAGCAGCACCACAGGGGTCCACTACGAGCAGTACTTC
.,.,TRBV15,TRBJ1-2,CATSRDWAPVGYTF,TGTGCCACCAGCAGAGATTGGGCGCCGGTCGGCTACACCTTC
.,.,TRBV7-9,TRBJ1-5,CASSLNEGQPQHF,TGTGCCAGCAGCTTAAATGAGGGTCAGCCCCAGCATTTT
.,.,TRBV4-1,TRBJ2-7,CASSQVRLWYEQYF,TGCGCCAGCAGCCAAGTCAGGTTGTGGTACGAGCAGTACTTC
once,.,TRBV9,TRBJ2-2,CASSGIPGYTGELFF,TGTGCCAGCAGCGGCATCCCGGGATACACCGGGGAGCTGTTTTTT
.,TRBD1,TRBV5-4,TRBJ1-1,CASSFTGGAEEAFF,TGTGCCAGCAGCTTTACAGGGGGCGCTGAGGAAGCTTTCTTT
.,.,TRBV27,TRBJ1-1,CASSRPGGTEAFF,TGTGCCAGCAGTAGACCCGGGGGCACTGAAGCTTTCTTT
.,.,TRBV2,TRBJ1-1,CASSAILIQVSRTEAFF,TGTGCCAGCAGTGCAATCCTAATACAGGTTAGCAGGACTGAAGCTTTCTTT
.,.,TRBV19,TRBJ1-2,CASSIQNNYGYTF,TGTGCCAGTAGTATACAGAATAACTATGGCTACACCTTC
.,.,TRBV2,TRBJ1-1,CASSLQVNTEAFF,TGTGCCAGCAGTCTACAGGTGAACACTGAAGCTTTCTTT
.,TRBD2,TRBV5-1,TRBJ2-1,CASSFRGTSGSNEQFF,TGCGCCAGCAGCTTCCGCGGGACTAGCGGGAGTAATGAGCAGTTCTTC
.,TRBD1,TRBV18,TRBJ1-2,CASSPKDRDGYTF,TGTGCCAGCTCACCGAAGGACAGGGATGGCTACACCTTC
.,.,TRBV11-2,TRBJ2-1,CASSLRESSYNEQFF,TGTGCCAGCAGCTTACGGGAGAGCTCCTACAATGAGCAGTTCTTC
.,.,TRBV10-3,TRBJ1-1,CAIDQQGLRTEAFF,TGTGCCATCGATCAACAGGGTCTGCGGACTGAAGCTTTCTTT
.,.,TRBV10-3,TRBJ1-3,CAISTQGPSGNTIYF,TGTGCCATCAGTACTCAGGGGCCCTCTGGAAACACCATATATTTT
.,.,TRBV6-1,TRBJ2-3,CASSWTYTDTQYF,TGTGCCAGCAGCTGGACTTACACAGATACGCAGTATTTT
.,.,TRBV7-8,TRBJ2-7,CASSLAGGNVEQYF,TGTGCCAGCAGCTTAGCGGGCGGGAATGTCGAGCAGTACTTC
.,TRBD2,TRBV7-9,TRBJ2-2,CASHEREMGGELFF,TGTGCCAGCCACGAGCGGGAGATGGGCGGGGAGCTGTTTTTT
few,.,TRBV19,TRBJ1-5,CASSIAGGNQPQHF,TGTGCCAGTAGTATAGCAGGGGGCAATCAGCCCCAGCATTTT
.,.,TRBV6-6,TRBJ2-7,CASSYSTTYEQYF,TGTGCCAGCAGTTACTCAACCACATACGAGCAGTACTTC
few,TRBD1,TRBV27,TRBJ2-2,CASSDQGAVRTGELFF,TGTGCCAGCTCGGATCAGGGGGCGGTAAGGACCGGGGAGCTGTTTTTT
.,.,TRBV30,TRBJ1-1,CAWSPSFEAFF,TGTGCCTGGAGTCCCTCCTTTGAGGCTTTCTTT
once,TRBD2,TRBV7-8,TRBJ2-5,CASSLDLAGGPETQYF,TGTGCCAGCAGCTTAGATCTAGCGGGGGGGCCTGAGACCCAGTACTTC
.,TRBD2,TRBV11-3,TRBJ2-3,CASSPPGLEIDTQYF,TGTGCCAGCAGCCCGCCGGGACTAGAGATAGATACGCAGTATTTT
.,.,TRBV15,TRBJ2-5,CATSRDLSVGQETQYF,TGTGCCACCAGCAGAGATCTTAGCGTGGGCCAAGAGACCCAGTACTTC
.,.,TRBV19,TRBJ2-2,CASSIGGAERTGELFF,TGTGCCAGTAGTATTGGGGGGGCTGAGAGGACCGGGGAGCTGTTTTTT
.,TRBD1,TRBV18,TRBJ1-2,CASSPREGGSIGYTF,TGTGCCAGCTCCCCAAGGGAAGGGGGCAGTATTGGCTACACCTTC
.,TRBD2,TRBV7-8,TRBJ2-1,CASSLSGTSGYNEQFF,TGTGCCAGCAGCTTGTCCGGGACTAGCGGATACAATGAGCAGTTCTTC